This TCR beta chain was observed in a study of identical twins. General study results and limits: Out-of-frame alpha sequences shared by twins showed excess low generation probability.

As regards this clonotype: Its antigen is undetermined.

The ends lost 6 bases at V and 8 bases at J; junction bases unmatched: 15. Germline CDR1 and CDR2: MNHEY and SVGEGT. The CDR3 runs 17 residues. TCRdb itself ran the 5' RACE reads through MiXCR, one entry per CDR3 protein. The table has 350,000 to 600,000 distinct CDR3 sequences, 12% to 15% seen once; the top ten hold over 0.5%. The same specimen was also included in a second study, on yellow fever vaccine responses in identical twins.

The rearrangement uses TRBV6-2 or TRBV6-3 and TRBJ2-1; TRBD1 matches at 11 bases. Material for sequencing was CD4+ T cells sorted from blood. The origin of this receptor is a woman under 30 in good health. CDR3 bases: TGTGCCAGCAGCTCCCCCTTCGGGGACAGGGGGTTGCATGAGCAGTTCTTC. Translation: CASSSPFGDRGLHEQFF.